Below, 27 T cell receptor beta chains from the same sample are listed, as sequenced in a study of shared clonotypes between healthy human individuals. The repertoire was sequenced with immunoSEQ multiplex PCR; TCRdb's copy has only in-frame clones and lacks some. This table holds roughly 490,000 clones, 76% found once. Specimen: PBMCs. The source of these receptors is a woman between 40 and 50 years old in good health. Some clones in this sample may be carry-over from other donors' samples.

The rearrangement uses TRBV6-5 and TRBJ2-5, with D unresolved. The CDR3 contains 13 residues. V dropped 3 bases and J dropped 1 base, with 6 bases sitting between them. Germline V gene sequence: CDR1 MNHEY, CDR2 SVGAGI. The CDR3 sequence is CASSYVSQETQYF. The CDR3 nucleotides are TGTGCCAGCAGTTATGTCTCCCAAGAGACCCAGTACTTC.

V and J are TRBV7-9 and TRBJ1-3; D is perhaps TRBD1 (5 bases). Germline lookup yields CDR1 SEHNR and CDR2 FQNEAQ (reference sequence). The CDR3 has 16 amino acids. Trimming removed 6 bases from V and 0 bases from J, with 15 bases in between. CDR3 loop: CASRSWGSRSGNTIYF. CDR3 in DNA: TGTGCCAGCAGATCCTGGGGGTCCCGCTCTGGAAACACCATATATTTT.

The CDR3 sequence is CASSIATGLAKNIQYF. The DNA for the CDR3 is TGTGCCAGTAGTATCGCTACAGGACTAGCCAAAAACATTCAGTACTTC. The genes are TRBV19 and TRBJ2-4, with D perhaps given as TRBD1 or TRBD2 (5 bases each). Per the germline V gene, CDR1 is LNHDA and CDR2 is SQIVND (reference sequence). V dropped 3 bases and J dropped 0 bases, with 12 bases sitting between them. This CDR3 is 16 amino acids long.

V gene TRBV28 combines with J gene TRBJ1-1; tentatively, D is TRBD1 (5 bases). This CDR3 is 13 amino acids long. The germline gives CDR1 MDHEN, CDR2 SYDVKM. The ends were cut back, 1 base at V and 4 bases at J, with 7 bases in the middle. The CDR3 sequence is CASSLFRATEAFF. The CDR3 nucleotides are TGTGCCAGCAGTTTATTCAGGGCCACTGAAGCTTTCTTT.

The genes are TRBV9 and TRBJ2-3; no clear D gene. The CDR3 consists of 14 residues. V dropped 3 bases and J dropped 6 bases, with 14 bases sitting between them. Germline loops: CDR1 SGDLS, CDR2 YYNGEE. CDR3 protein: CASSGVQLSDTQYF. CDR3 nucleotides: TGTGCCAGCAGCGGGGTTCAGTTGAGTGATACGCAGTATTTT.

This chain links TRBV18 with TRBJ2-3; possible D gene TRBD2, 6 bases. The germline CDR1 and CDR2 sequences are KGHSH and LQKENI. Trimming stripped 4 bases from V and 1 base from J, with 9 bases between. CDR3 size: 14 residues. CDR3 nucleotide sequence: TGTGCCAGCTCACAGGGACTCGGCACAGATACGCAGTATTTT. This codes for CASSQGLGTDTQYF. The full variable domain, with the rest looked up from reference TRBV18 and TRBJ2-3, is NAGVMQNPRHLVRRRGQEARLRCSPMKGHSHVYWYRQLPEEGLKFMVYLQKENIIDESGMPKERFSAEFPKEGPSILRIQQVVRGDSAAYFCASSQGLGTDTQYFGPGTRLTVL.

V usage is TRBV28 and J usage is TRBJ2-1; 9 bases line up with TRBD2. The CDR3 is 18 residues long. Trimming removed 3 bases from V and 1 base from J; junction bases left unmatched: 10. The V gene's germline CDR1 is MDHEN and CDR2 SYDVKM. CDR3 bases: TGTGCCAGCAGTTTTCCTCGGGATAGCGGGAGATCCTACAATGAGCAGTTCTTC. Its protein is CASSFPRDSGRSYNEQFF.

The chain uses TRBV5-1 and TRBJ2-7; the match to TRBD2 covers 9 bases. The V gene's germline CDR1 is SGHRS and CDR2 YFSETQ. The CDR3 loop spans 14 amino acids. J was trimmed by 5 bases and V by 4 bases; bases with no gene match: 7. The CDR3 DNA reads TGCGCCAGCAGCCAGACTAGCGGTCCTAACGAGCAGTACTTC. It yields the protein CASSQTSGPNEQYF.

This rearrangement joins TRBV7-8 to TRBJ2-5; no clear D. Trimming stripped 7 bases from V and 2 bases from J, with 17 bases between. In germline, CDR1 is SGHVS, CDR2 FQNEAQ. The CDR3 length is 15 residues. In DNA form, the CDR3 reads TGTGCCAGCAAATTCGACCGACTCCGACAAGAGACCCAGTACTTC. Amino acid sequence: CASKFDRLRQETQYF.

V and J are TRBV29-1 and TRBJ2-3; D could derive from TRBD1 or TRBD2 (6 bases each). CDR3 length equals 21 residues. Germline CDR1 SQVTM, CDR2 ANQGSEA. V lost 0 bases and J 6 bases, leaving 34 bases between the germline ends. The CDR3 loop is CSVEDRSGVGGPTLGADTQYF. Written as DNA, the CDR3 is TGCAGCGTTGAAGATCGGTCGGGCGTGGGGGGCCCTACCCTTGGTGCGGATACGCAGTATTTT.

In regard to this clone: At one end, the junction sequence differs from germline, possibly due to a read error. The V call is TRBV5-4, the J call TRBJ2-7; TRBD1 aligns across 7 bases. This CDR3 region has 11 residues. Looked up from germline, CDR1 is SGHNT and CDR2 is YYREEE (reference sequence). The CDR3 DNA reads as TGTGCCAGCAGCTTGGGTGGGACAGAAAACTTC. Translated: CASSLGGTENF.

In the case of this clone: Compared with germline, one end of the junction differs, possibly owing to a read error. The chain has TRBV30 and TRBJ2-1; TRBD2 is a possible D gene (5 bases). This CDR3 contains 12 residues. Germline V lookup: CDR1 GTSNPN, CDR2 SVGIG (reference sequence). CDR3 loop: CAWSRLTGSYLF. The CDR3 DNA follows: TGTGCCTGGAGCCGCCTGACGGGGAGCTATCTCTTC.

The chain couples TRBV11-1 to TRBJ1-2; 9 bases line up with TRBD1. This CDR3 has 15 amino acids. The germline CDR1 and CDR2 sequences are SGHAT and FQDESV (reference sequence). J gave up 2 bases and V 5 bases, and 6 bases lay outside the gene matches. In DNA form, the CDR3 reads TGTGCCAGCAGCGAAAGACAGGGGGGCAACTATGGCTACACCTTC. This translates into CASSERQGGNYGYTF.

The CDR3 loop reads CASSVDDGSSTDTQYF. The CDR3 DNA is TGTGCCAGCAGCGTAGATGATGGATCTAGCACAGATACGCAGTATTTT. The V gene is TRBV9, the J gene TRBJ2-3; D unclear. Germline V gene sequence: CDR1 SGDLS, CDR2 YYNGEE. The V end was cut by 0 bases, the J end by 0 bases, with 11 bases between. The CDR3 spans 16 residues.

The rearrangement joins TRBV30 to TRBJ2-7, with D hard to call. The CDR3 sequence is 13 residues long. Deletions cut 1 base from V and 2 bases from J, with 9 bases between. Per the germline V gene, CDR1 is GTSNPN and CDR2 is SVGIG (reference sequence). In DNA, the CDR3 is TGTGCCTGGAGTGGGGCGGTAACCTACGAGCAGTACTTC. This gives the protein CAWSGAVTYEQYF.

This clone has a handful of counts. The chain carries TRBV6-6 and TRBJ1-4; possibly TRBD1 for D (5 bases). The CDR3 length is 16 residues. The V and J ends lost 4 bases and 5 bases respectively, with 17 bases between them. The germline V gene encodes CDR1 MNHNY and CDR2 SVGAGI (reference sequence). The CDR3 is CASSSRGLRVNEKLFF. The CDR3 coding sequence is TGTGCCAGCAGTTCTAGGGGCCTAAGGGTGAATGAAAAACTGTTTTTT.

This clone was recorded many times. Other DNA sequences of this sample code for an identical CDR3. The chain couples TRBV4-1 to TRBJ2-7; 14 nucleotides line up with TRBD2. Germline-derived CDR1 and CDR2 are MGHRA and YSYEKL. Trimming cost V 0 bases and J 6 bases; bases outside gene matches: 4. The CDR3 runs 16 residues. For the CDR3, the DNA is TGCGCCAGCAGCCAAGAAGGGACTAGCGGGAGTATCGAGCAGTACTTC. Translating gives CASSQEGTSGSIEQYF.

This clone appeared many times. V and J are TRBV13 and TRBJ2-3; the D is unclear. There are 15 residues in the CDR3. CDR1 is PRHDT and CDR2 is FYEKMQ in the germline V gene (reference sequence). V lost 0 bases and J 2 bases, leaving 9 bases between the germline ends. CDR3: CASSLGGSFTDTQYF. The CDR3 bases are TGTGCCAGCAGCTTAGGGGGGTCTTTCACAGATACGCAGTATTTT.

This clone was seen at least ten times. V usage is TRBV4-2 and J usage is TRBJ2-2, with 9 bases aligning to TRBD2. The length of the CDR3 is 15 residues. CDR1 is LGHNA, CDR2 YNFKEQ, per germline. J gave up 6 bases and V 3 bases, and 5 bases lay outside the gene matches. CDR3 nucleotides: TGTGCCAGCAGCCAGGGGACTAGCAGCGCCGGGGAGCTGTTTTTT. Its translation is CASSQGTSSAGELFF.

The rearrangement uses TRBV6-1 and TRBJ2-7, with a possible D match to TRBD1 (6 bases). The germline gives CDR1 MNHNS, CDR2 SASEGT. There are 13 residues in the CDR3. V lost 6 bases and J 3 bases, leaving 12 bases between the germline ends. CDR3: CASSLDRLYEQYF. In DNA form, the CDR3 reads TGTGCCAGCAGCCTGGACAGACTCTACGAGCAGTACTTC.

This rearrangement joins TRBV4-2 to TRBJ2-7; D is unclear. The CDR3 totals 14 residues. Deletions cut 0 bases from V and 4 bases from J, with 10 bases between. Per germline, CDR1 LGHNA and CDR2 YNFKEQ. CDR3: CASSQELRLYEQYF. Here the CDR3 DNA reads TGTGCCAGCAGCCAAGAGCTCAGACTTTACGAGCAGTACTTC.

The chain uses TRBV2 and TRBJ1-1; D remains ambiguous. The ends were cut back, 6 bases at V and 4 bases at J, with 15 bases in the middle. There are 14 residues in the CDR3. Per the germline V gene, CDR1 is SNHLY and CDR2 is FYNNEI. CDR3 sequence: CASRERVLGTEAFF. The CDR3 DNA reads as TGTGCCAGCAGGGAACGGGTTCTGGGCACTGAAGCTTTCTTT. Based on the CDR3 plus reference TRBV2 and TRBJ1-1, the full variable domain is EPEVTQTPSHQVTQMGQEVILRCVPISNHLYFYWYRQILGQKVEFLVSFYNNEISEKSEIFDDQFSVERPDGSNFTLKIRSTKLEDSAMYFCASRERVLGTEAFFGQGTRLTVV.

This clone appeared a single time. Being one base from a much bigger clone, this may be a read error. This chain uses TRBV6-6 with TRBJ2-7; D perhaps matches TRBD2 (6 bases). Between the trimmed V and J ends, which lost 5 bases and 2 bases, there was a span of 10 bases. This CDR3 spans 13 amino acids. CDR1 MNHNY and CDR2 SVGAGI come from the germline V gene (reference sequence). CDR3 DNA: TGTGCCAGCAGTCCTAGCGCTACCTACGAGCAGTACTTC. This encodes CASSPSATYEQYF.

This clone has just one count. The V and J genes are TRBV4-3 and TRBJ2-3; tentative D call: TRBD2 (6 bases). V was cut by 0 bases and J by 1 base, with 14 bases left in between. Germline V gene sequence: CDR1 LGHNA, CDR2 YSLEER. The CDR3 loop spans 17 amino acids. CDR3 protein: CASSQDSGGLGTDTQYF. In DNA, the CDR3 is TGCGCCAGCAGCCAAGATTCAGGAGGGTTGGGCACAGATACGCAGTATTTT.

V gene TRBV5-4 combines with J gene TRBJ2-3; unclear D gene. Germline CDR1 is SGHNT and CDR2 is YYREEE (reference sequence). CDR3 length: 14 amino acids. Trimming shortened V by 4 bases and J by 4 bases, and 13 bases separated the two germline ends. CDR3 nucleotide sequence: TGTGCCAGCAGCCCTACCCCCTTGTCAGATACGCAGTATTTT. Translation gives CASSPTPLSDTQYF.

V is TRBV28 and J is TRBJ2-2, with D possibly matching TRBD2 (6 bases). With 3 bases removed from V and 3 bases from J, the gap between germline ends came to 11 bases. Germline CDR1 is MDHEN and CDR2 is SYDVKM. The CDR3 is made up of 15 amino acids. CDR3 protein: CASSFRGGYTGELFF. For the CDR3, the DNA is TGTGCCAGCAGTTTTCGGGGAGGTTACACCGGGGAGCTGTTTTTT.

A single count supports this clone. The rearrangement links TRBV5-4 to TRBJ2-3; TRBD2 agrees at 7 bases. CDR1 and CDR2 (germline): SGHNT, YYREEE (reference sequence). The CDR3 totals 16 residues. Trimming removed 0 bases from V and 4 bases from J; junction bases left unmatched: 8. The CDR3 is CASSLVWAGEADTQYF. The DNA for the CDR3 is TGTGCCAGCAGCTTGGTGTGGGCGGGAGAGGCAGATACGCAGTATTTT.